This TCR beta chain came from a study of prognosis after radiotherapy for stage I lung cancer (dated by TCRdb to about 2021). About the investigation overall: Roughly 20 stage I NSCLC patients were enrolled in Nanjing, China, between 2018 and January 2019. SBRT was delivered in 3 to 5 fractions with a biologically effective dose of at least 100 Gy, and image-guided IMRT or VMAT was used for delivery. Four of the 19 patients developed distant metastases after SBRT, at a median of around seven months; the other 15 showed no significant progression. The cohort included about twelve men and roughly six women, with a median age of almost 75 years and a range of about 50 to 90 years. About twelve patients had adenocarcinoma and several had squamous cell carcinoma as the tumor histology. The study took one blood sample before SBRT and one after SBRT from each of approximately 19 patients and sequenced all 40 or so samples. All patients were considered medically inoperable, owing to comorbidities in 11 to 13 and refusal of surgery in over five. This study profiled peripheral blood TCR beta repertoires from stage I NSCLC patients before and after stereotactic body radiotherapy and linked the repertoires to distant failure. The study included fourteen patients with newly diagnosed primary stage I lung tumors and several with oligometastatic NSCLC after surgical resection of the primary tumor. In every patient, SBRT was given without any concurrent therapy. What the authors observed across the whole study: Differences in TRBV and TRBJ usage frequencies by metastasis status were reportedly observed in two V genes at baseline and in several V and two J genes after SBRT. None of the reported P values were adjusted for multiple comparisons. Whether the expanded TCR clones were tumor-specific was not determined. Post-SBRT Shannon entropy and its change from baseline were lower in patients who developed distant metastases; baseline Shannon entropy was not associated with metastases. The small cohort and short follow-up limited the study, so independent validation of the findings is needed. Unique TCR clone counts fell after SBRT (median approximately 9,900 before versus roughly 6,200 after; Wilcoxon paired P=0.011).

The TCR beta CDR3 region was amplified from genomic DNA by two rounds of multiplex PCR. In the first PCR round, primers specific to each TRBV and TRBJ gene were used, and the primer sequences were filed in Chinese patent CN105087789A. Universal primers were used in the second PCR round. The Roche High Pure PCR Template Preparation Kit was used to extract genomic DNA from frozen PBMCs. Paired-end sequencing with 151 bp reads was performed on the libraries using an Illumina HiSeq 3000. The study's processing was this. Raw reads lacking the multiplex PCR primer sequences were removed with CutAdapt. PEAR was used to merge high-quality paired reads into contigs. MiXCR assigned TRB V, D and J gene segments to each contig by aligning to reference sequences. CDR3 sequences were clustered by base quality and sequence similarity to remove sequencing errors. Shannon entropy, normalized by the natural log of the productive TCR sequence number, served as the measure of diversity. To get clonality, Shannon entropy was divided by the natural log of the number of unique clonotypes, and that result was subtracted from one. The Youden index of ROC curves was used to select progression-free survival cut-offs for repertoire metrics, and analyses were performed in R 3.5.3. TCRdb reanalyzed the raw reads on its own, using fastp at Q25 for trimming and MiXCR for clone calling, and kept in-frame beta chains. Rows matching on CDR3 protein sequence are summarized as one entry with the most common DNA and genes. TCRdb assigned the V and J calls; the authors' analysis was not used. This sample comprises about 16,000 distinct CDR3 sequences, about 44% of them detected only once. The ten biggest clones cover about two fifths of the sample.

The cysteine opens and the phenylalanine closes a CDR3 of 14 amino acids. Only the CDR3 portion is preserved as DNA: 42 bases, with reading frame beginning at the first base. Between the V and J ends, shortened by 4 bases and 8 bases respectively, the junction contains 15 bases. CDR1 SEHNR and CDR2 FQNEAQ were looked up in the germline V gene (reference sequence). All patients had node-negative disease on CT and PET/CT, and none had a history of other malignancies or had previously received chemotherapy or radiotherapy. Around 6 milliliters of peripheral venous blood were drawn into EDTA tubes at each of two time points. PBMCs were isolated by Ficoll-Paque Plus density-gradient centrifugation. Samples were stored at -80°C immediately after collection until analysis. As concerns this clonotype: The specificity of this receptor is unknown. No quality values exist for individual bases; no much larger clone is one base distant.

This receptor chain uses TRBV7-9 and TRBJ2-1; the D gene is possibly TRBD1, with 6 bases matching. This sequence was found in a donor older than 45 with non-small cell lung cancer. Specimen: PBMCs, collected before or after stereotactic body radiation therapy (not recorded which). This receptor carries the CDR3 CASSSGQHRYEQFF. The DNA sequence reads TGTGCCAGCAGCTCTGGACAGCATAGGTATGAGCAGTTCTTC.